Here is one T cell receptor (beta chain) with its context. The antigen is undetermined. Trimming took 6 bases from V and 3 from J; bases not matched to a gene: 1. The germline CDR1 and CDR2 sequences are SQVTM and ANQGSEA. The CDR3 spans 11 residues. This sample stems from a study of cytomegalovirus exposure and HLA in healthy donors. Libraries were prepared by immunoSEQ multiplex PCR; TCRdb keeps only in-frame clonotypes and omits some of them. The sample lists around 140,000 clones, around 93% occurring once. General observations from the study: In vitro assays verified that a few CMV-associated chains recognized CMV antigens specifically. Listed as cytomegalovirus-associated were over 150 TCR beta chains. Reports credit the classifier with highly specific, highly sensitive diagnosis of cytomegalovirus status. The finding came from a later analysis; first-cohort TCR clusters tended to co-occur in the 90 to 150 validation repertoires.

The sample was PBMCs. This clonotype was obtained from a man between 18 and 35 years old in good health and CMV-seropositive. The chain has TRBV29-1 and TRBJ2-5; TRBD1 matches at 7 bases. The CDR3 DNA follows: TGCAGCGTGCAGGGGGAAGAGACCCAGTACTTC. Encoded protein: CSVQGEETQYF.